This paragraph reports one T cell receptor beta chain. This record belongs to a study of shared clonotypes between healthy human individuals. Germline V gene data show CDR1 as SEHNR and CDR2 as FQNEAQ (reference sequence). The V and J ends lost 2 bases and 8 bases respectively, with 4 bases between them. This CDR3 contains 11 residues. The assay ran at deep level. Sequenced by immunoSEQ multiplex PCR; TCRdb stores in-frame clones only, minus some. The sample carries roughly 1 million clones, around 76% recorded once. The sequence was collected from a man younger than 35 in good health. Material for sequencing was memory CD4+ T cells sorted from blood. Indicated subset: CD45RA-negative fraction. V usage is TRBV7-9 and J usage is TRBJ2-1; no definite D call. Here the CDR3 DNA reads TGTGCCAGCAGCTTAATCGATGAGCAGTTCTTC. Translating gives CASSLIDEQFF.